The 32 T cell receptor beta chains listed next were all sequenced from one sample in a study of T cell responses to AZD1222 COVID-19 vaccine. Generated by immunoSEQ multiplex PCR, the TCRdb table keeps only in-frame clones and is missing some. The sample shows some 100,000 clones, 85% to 90% of them seen only once. The source was peripheral blood, collected on day 0 of AZD1222 vaccination. Every receptor here comes from an adult in good health.

The chain combines TRBV6-1 with TRBJ1-4, with D perhaps matching TRBD1 (5 bases). V dropped 2 bases and J dropped 1 base, with 20 bases sitting between them. The CDR3 runs to 19 residues. In germline, CDR1 is MNHNS, CDR2 SASEGT. This CDR3 reads CASSERAGGPLGTNEKLFF. The CDR3 bases are TGTGCCAGCAGTGAAAGGGCGGGGGGACCCCTCGGAACTAATGAAAAACTGTTTTTT.

The chain couples TRBV29-1 to TRBJ2-3; tentative D call: TRBD1 (8 bases). This CDR3 spans 13 amino acids. From germline, CDR1 is SQVTM and CDR2 ANQGSEA. V was cut by 6 bases and J by 5 bases, with 15 bases left in between. CDR3 sequence (DNA): TGCAGCGTAGACACAGGGGGGGGAGATACGCAGTATTTT. The encoded protein is CSVDTGGGDTQYF.

V and J are TRBV19 and TRBJ2-1; the D gene is possibly TRBD2 (6 bases). Trimming left V 8 bases short and J 7 bases short, with 9 bases between. The CDR3 is made up of 11 amino acids. In germline, CDR1 is LNHDA, CDR2 SQIVND (reference sequence). In nucleotides, the CDR3 is TGTGCCAGTGGGAGGAGAAATGAGCAGTTCTTC. Protein: CASGRRNEQFF.

The rearrangement links TRBV10-3 to TRBJ2-5; D unresolved. V was cut by 3 bases and J by 0 bases, with 2 bases left in between. This CDR3 spans 12 amino acids. CDR1 and CDR2 from the germline V gene are ENHRY and SYGVKD. CDR3 sequence reads: CAISDYQETQYF. In DNA, the CDR3 is TGTGCCATCAGTGACTACCAAGAGACCCAGTACTTC.

This sequence joins TRBV6-6 and TRBJ2-3; D is possibly TRBD2 (5 bases). Between the trimmed V and J ends, which lost 8 bases and 2 bases, there was a span of 20 bases. Germline loops: CDR1 MNHNY, CDR2 SVGAGI (reference sequence). The CDR3 has 16 amino acids. The CDR3 sequence is CASSPEDVALTDTQYF. For the CDR3, the DNA is TGTGCCAGCTCTCCGGAGGACGTTGCACTCACAGATACGCAGTATTTT.

This chain links TRBV9 with TRBJ2-4; 7 nucleotides agree with TRBD1. The V gene end was trimmed by 2 bases and the J gene end by 0 bases; junction bases not matched to a gene: 8. The CDR3 sequence is 17 residues long. Germline V gene data show CDR1 as SGDLS and CDR2 as YYNGEE. In DNA form, the CDR3 reads TGTGCCAGCAGCGTCCCCGGGACAGAGATAGCCAAAAACATTCAGTACTTC. This encodes CASSVPGTEIAKNIQYF.

V usage is TRBV27 and J usage is TRBJ1-6; TRBD1 might be the D (5 bases). The CDR3 consists of 16 residues. The germline V and J ends were trimmed by 2 bases and 2 bases, with 10 bases remaining between them. Germline V gene data show CDR1 as MNHEY and CDR2 as SMNVEV (reference sequence). CDR3 residues: CASSLNRGTYNSPLHF. As DNA, the CDR3 is TGTGCCAGCAGTTTAAATAGGGGAACCTATAATTCACCCCTCCACTTT.

This clone has a handful of counts. This rearrangement joins TRBV6-5 to TRBJ2-7; D is possibly TRBD2 (6 bases). With 5 bases removed from V and 5 bases from J, the gap between germline ends came to 16 bases. The length of the CDR3 is 14 residues. CDR1 is MNHEY, CDR2 SVGAGI, per germline. This chain's CDR3 is CASSPGTAGNEQYF. The CDR3, as DNA: TGTGCCAGCAGTCCCGGGACCGCGGGGAACGAGCAGTACTTC.

This chain uses TRBV11-3 with TRBJ1-2; 9 nucleotides align to TRBD1. Trimming at V came to 5 bases and at J to 5 bases, leaving 9 bases not matched to a gene. The CDR3 spans 15 residues. Germline CDR1 and CDR2: SGHNT and YENEEA. CDR3 sequence: CASSRRDRVGYGYTF. The CDR3 nucleotides are TGTGCCAGCAGCCGCCGGGACAGGGTTGGGTATGGCTACACCTTC.

This sequence joins TRBV7-2 and TRBJ2-5; 9 nucleotides line up with TRBD1. The germline V gene encodes CDR1 SGHTA and CDR2 FQGNSA. The J segment lost 2 bases and the V segment lost 3 bases, leaving 7 bases of the junction unmatched. The length of the CDR3 is 16 residues. CDR3 in amino acids: CASSFSRGQGQETQYF. CDR3 nucleotide sequence: TGTGCCAGCAGCTTTAGCCGGGGACAGGGACAAGAGACCCAGTACTTC.

The V call is TRBV24-1, the J call TRBJ2-3, with 10 bases aligning to TRBD2. V dropped 2 bases and J dropped 5; count of bases not matched to a gene: 3. CDR1 is KGHDR and CDR2 is SFDVKD in the germline V gene. This CDR3 region has 15 residues. CDR3 loop: CATSDYSGRRDTQYF. In DNA, the CDR3 is TGTGCCACCAGTGATTATAGCGGGAGGAGAGATACGCAGTATTTT.

The chain couples TRBV2 to TRBJ2-1; TRBD2 might be the D (7 bases). The CDR3 runs 13 residues. CDR1 and CDR2 from the germline V gene are SNHLY and FYNNEI. Trimming cost V 8 bases and J 9 bases, with 17 bases left between them. The DNA for the CDR3 is TGTGCCAGCCGAGGGGGAGGGCCAGGTGAGCAGTTCTTC. Translated: CASRGGGPGEQFF. The entire variable domain, with the rest obtained from reference TRBV2 and TRBJ2-1, is as follows: EPEVTQTPSHQVTQMGQEVILRCVPISNHLYFYWYRQILGQKVEFLVSFYNNEISEKSEIFDDQFSVERPDGSNFTLKIRSTKLEDSAMYFCASRGGGPGEQFFGPGTRLTVL.

The V gene is TRBV29-1, the J gene TRBJ1-1; D call uncertain. Deletions cut 1 base from V and 1 base from J, with 7 bases between. The CDR3 loop spans 13 amino acids. Germline V gene sequence: CDR1 SQVTM, CDR2 ANQGSEA. Here the CDR3 DNA reads TGCAGCGTTGAAGTCCAGCAGAACACTGAAGCTTTCTTT. Translated, it gives CSVEVQQNTEAFF.

The V gene is TRBV5-1, the J gene TRBJ1-1; the D gene is possibly TRBD1 (6 bases). The length of the CDR3 is 18 residues. V gave up 2 bases and J gave up 1 base, with 21 bases separating them. Germline CDR1 SGHRS, CDR2 YFSETQ. CDR3 in amino acids: CASSFGILRTEKNTEAFF. CDR3 DNA: TGCGCCAGCAGCTTTGGTATCCTCCGGACAGAAAAGAACACTGAAGCTTTCTTT. The full variable domain, in which reference TRBV5-1 and TRBJ1-1 provide the parts outside the CDR3, is KAGVTQTPRYLIKTRGQQVTLSCSPISGHRSVSWYQQTPGQGLQFLFEYFSETQRNKGNFPGRFSGRQFSNSRSEMNVSTLELGDSALYLCASSFGILRTEKNTEAFFGQGTRLTVV.

The chain links TRBV14 to TRBJ1-6; 7 bases align to TRBD1. This CDR3 spans 16 amino acids. Germline assignment: CDR1 SGHDN and CDR2 FVKESK. Germline trimming cut 4 bases from V and 8 bases from J; bases unmatched to any gene: 11. The CDR3 nucleotides read TGTGCCAGCAGCCGGGACAGAAATTGGGCAGATTCACCCCTCCACTTT. It encodes CASSRDRNWADSPLHF.

The rearrangement joins TRBV27 to TRBJ2-7, with 7 bases matching TRBD1. The length of the CDR3 is 14 residues. Trimming cost V 6 bases and J 2 bases; bases outside gene matches: 7. CDR1 is MNHEY, CDR2 SMNVEV, per germline (reference sequence). The DNA for the CDR3 is TGTGCCAGCAGGCTGACAGGGCCTACCTACGAGCAGTACTTC. It yields the protein CASRLTGPTYEQYF.

The chain links TRBV4-2 to TRBJ1-2; no definite D call. Trimming cost V 0 bases and J 6 bases, with 8 bases left between them. CDR1 and CDR2 from the germline V gene are LGHNA and YNFKEQ. CDR3 size: 13 residues. The CDR3 coding sequence is TGTGCCAGCAGCCAAGAGTTTGACGATGGCTACACCTTC. Translation: CASSQEFDDGYTF.

The chain combines TRBV10-3 with TRBJ2-2; the D is unclear. CDR1 and CDR2 from the germline V gene are ENHRY and SYGVKD. With 3 bases removed from V and 6 bases from J, the gap between germline ends came to 14 bases. The CDR3 is made up of 15 amino acids. The CDR3 spells CAISETGGSSGELFF. CDR3 bases: TGTGCCATCAGTGAAACGGGCGGTAGTTCCGGGGAGCTGTTTTTT.

The chain is built from TRBV11-2 and TRBJ1-3; the D gene is possibly TRBD1 (5 bases). Germline V lookup: CDR1 SGHAT, CDR2 FQNNGV. The CDR3 spans 14 residues. Trimming cost V 2 bases and J 4 bases, with 9 bases left between them. The CDR3 loop is CASSLSRVGNTIYF. The CDR3 DNA is TGTGCCAGCAGCTTAAGCAGGGTCGGAAACACCATATATTTT.

The chain is built from TRBV30 and TRBJ1-1; no definite D call. The germline gives CDR1 GTSNPN, CDR2 SVGIG (reference sequence). CDR3 length: 13 residues. V was shortened by 4 bases and J by 0 bases, with 9 bases between the two germline ends. The chain's CDR3 is CAWTAELNTEAFF. The DNA for the CDR3 is TGTGCCTGGACCGCAGAACTGAACACTGAAGCTTTCTTT. The full variable domain, with the rest looked up from reference TRBV30 and TRBJ1-1, is SQTIHQWPATLVQPVGSPLSLECTVEGTSNPNLYWYRQAAGRGLQLLFYSVGIGQISSEVPQNLSASRPQDRQFILSSKKLLLSDSGFYLCAWTAELNTEAFFGQGTRLTVV.

The chain joins TRBV28 to TRBJ1-6; the match to TRBD1 covers 11 bases. With V trimmed by 4 bases and J by 9 bases, 5 bases remained unmatched. There are 15 residues in the CDR3. Germline-derived CDR1 and CDR2 are MDHEN and SYDVKM. The CDR3 DNA sequence: TGTGCCAGCAGTTCTCCCGGGACAGGGGGTTCACCCCTCCACTTT. This gives the protein CASSSPGTGGSPLHF.

This chain links TRBV4-2 with TRBJ2-1; tentative D call: TRBD2 (6 bases). Germline V CDR1 and CDR2: LGHNA, YNFKEQ. V was cut by 6 bases and J by 5 bases, with 14 bases left in between. The CDR3 sequence is 14 residues long. CDR3 loop: CASRVARENNEQFF. Here the CDR3 DNA reads TGTGCCAGCAGAGTTGCCCGGGAGAACAATGAGCAGTTCTTC.

J is TRBJ2-7 and V is TRBV24-1, with 8 bases fitting TRBD1. Trimming at V came to 0 bases and at J to 0 bases, leaving 3 bases not matched to a gene. The V gene's germline CDR1 is KGHDR and CDR2 SFDVKD. CDR3 length: 16 amino acids. CDR3 sequence reads: CATSDLGRGHSYEQYF. The CDR3, as DNA: TGTGCCACCAGTGATTTGGGCAGGGGGCACTCCTACGAGCAGTACTTC.

The V call is TRBV6-1, the J call TRBJ1-6, with D uncertain. From germline, CDR1 is MNHNS and CDR2 SASEGT. V lost 1 base, J lost 7 bases, and 5 bases lay in between. This CDR3 is 13 amino acids long. In DNA form, the CDR3 reads TGTGCCAGCAGTGAAGGGGCCAATTCACCCCTCCACTTT. The encoded protein is CASSEGANSPLHF.

V gene TRBV15 combines with J gene TRBJ2-1; 8 nucleotides agree with TRBD1. V was pared by 0 bases and J by 10 bases, with 8 bases of the junction left unmatched. This CDR3 region has 15 residues. Germline lookup yields CDR1 LNHNV and CDR2 YYDKDF (reference sequence). DNA of the CDR3: TGTGCCACCAGCAGAGATCGACAGGGGTTCAACGAGCAGTTCTTC. It translates to CATSRDRQGFNEQFF.

This chain uses TRBV6-2 or TRBV6-3 with TRBJ2-1, with D possibly matching TRBD2 (7 bases). The germline V and J ends were trimmed by 4 bases and 7 bases, with 20 bases remaining between them. CDR3 length equals 16 residues. Germline CDR1 is MNHEY and CDR2 is SVGEGT. The CDR3 loop is CASSFGRGAGGNEQFF. For the CDR3, the DNA is TGTGCCAGCAGTTTTGGCCGGGGGGCCGGAGGAAATGAGCAGTTCTTC.

The chain combines TRBV3-1 (or the pseudogene TRBV3-2) with TRBJ2-4; 8 nucleotides match TRBD2. The V and J ends lost 4 bases and 1 base, in that order; junction bases with no gene match: 6. In germline, CDR1 is LGHDT, CDR2 YNNKEL (reference sequence). The CDR3 extends over 16 amino acids. CDR3 DNA sequence: TGTGCCAGCAGCCGATTAGCGGGGTGGGCCAAAAACATTCAGTACTTC. Its translation is CASSRLAGWAKNIQYF.

A few counts support this clone. The chain has TRBV7-2 and TRBJ2-3; D gene unclear. This CDR3 comprises 13 residues. V was trimmed by 4 bases and J by 3 bases, leaving 8 bases between them. Germline V gene lookup returns CDR1 SGHTA and CDR2 FQGNSA. The CDR3, as DNA: TGTGCCAGCAGCTCCTCAGGAACAGATACGCAGTATTTT. This codes for CASSSSGTDTQYF. The full variable domain, with the rest looked up from reference TRBV7-2 and TRBJ2-3, is GAGVSQSPSNKVTEKGKDVELRCDPISGHTALYWYRQSLGQGLEFLIYFQGNSAPDKSGLPSDRFSAERTGGSVSTLTIQRTQQEDSAVYLCASSSSGTDTQYFGPGTRLTVL.

The gene calls are TRBV19 and TRBJ1-2, with a weak D call TRBD1 (6 bases). The CDR3 contains 15 residues. The V end lost 7 bases, the J end lost 4 bases, and 19 bases lay between the germline ends. Germline V lookup: CDR1 LNHDA, CDR2 SQIVND (reference sequence). The CDR3 sequence: CASTQGGPGVYGYTF. CDR3 coding DNA: TGTGCCAGTACCCAAGGGGGACCCGGTGTCTATGGCTACACCTTC.

The chain recombines TRBV6-1 with TRBJ1-6, with TRBD1 as a possible D gene (6 bases). The CDR3 consists of 17 residues. Trimming took 3 bases from V and 1 from J, leaving 13 bases between them. Germline CDR1 is MNHNS and CDR2 is SASEGT. The CDR3 DNA reads as TGTGCCAGCAGTGAGGATACAGGGTGGTCCTATAATTCACCCCTCCACTTT. Residues: CASSEDTGWSYNSPLHF.

This rearrangement joins TRBV7-2 to TRBJ2-2, with TRBD1 matching over 11 bases. J lost 4 bases, V lost 4 bases, and 5 bases had no gene match. The CDR3 is 16 residues long. Germline V lookup: CDR1 SGHTA, CDR2 FQGNSA. The CDR3 region has the DNA TGTGCCAGCAGCTGGCGGACAGGGGGCATCACCGGGGAGCTGTTTTTT. Encoded protein: CASSWRTGGITGELFF.

The chain links TRBV14 to TRBJ1-1; 10 bases are a match to TRBD1. Germline loops: CDR1 SGHDN, CDR2 FVKESK. The CDR3 contains 15 residues. V lost 5 bases to trimming and J lost 6 bases; unmatched junction nucleotides: 9. The CDR3 loop reads CASSVTGGWQPEAFF. CDR3 nucleotide sequence: TGTGCCAGCAGCGTGACAGGGGGCTGGCAGCCTGAAGCTTTCTTT.